Presented here are 19 T cell receptor beta chains from one specimen sequenced in a study of T cell repertoires in cytomegalovirus infection. TCRdb recomputed calls from the reads with MiXCR, one row per CDR3 protein. The sample contains approximately 630,000 distinct CDR3 sequences, 20% to 30% of which appear only once. What was sequenced was CD8+ T cells from PBMCs. These TCRs come from a human donor in good health (CMV status not recorded). Some clones in this sample may be carry-over from other donors' samples.

The table lists this clonotype with a count of one. The chain links TRBV13 to TRBJ2-7; 8 bases align to TRBD1. The CDR3 totals 15 residues. Trimming cost V 4 bases and J 5 bases; bases outside gene matches: 10. The germline V gene encodes CDR1 PRHDT and CDR2 FYEKMQ (reference sequence). CDR3 sequence reads: CASSSSGQGGHEQYF. For the CDR3, the DNA is TGTGCCAGCAGCTCAAGCGGACAGGGAGGCCACGAGCAGTACTTC.

This clonotype came up once. The chain joins TRBV27 to TRBJ2-7, with D maybe TRBD2 (5 bases). This CDR3 comprises 16 residues. CDR1 and CDR2 from the germline V gene are MNHEY and SMNVEV (reference sequence). Trimming removed 5 bases from V and 2 bases from J, with 19 bases in between. The CDR3 sequence is CASSPSGRLGAYEQYV. The CDR3 DNA follows: TGTGCCAGCAGTCCATCGGGAAGGTTGGGAGCCTACGAGCAGTACGTC.

This clonotype has ten or more counts. V usage is TRBV6-2 or TRBV6-3 and J usage is TRBJ2-1; D possibly matches TRBD1 or TRBD2 (5 bases each). This CDR3 has 15 residues. Germline-derived CDR1 and CDR2 are MNHEY and SVGEGT. V was shortened by 2 bases and J by 5 bases, with 13 bases between the two germline ends. The CDR3 sequence: CASSYLKGSHNEQFF. The CDR3 bases are TGTGCCAGCAGTTACCTAAAGGGGAGCCACAATGAGCAGTTCTTC.

In this sample, this clonotype turned up many times. This chain uses TRBV7-9 with TRBJ2-1, with TRBD2 matching over 14 bases. The CDR3 spans 19 residues. V was clipped by 5 bases and J by 1 base; unmatched bases: 10. CDR1 SEHNR and CDR2 FQNEAQ come from the germline V gene (reference sequence). In nucleotides, the CDR3 is TGTGCCAGCAGCCCCCCGGGGACTAGCGGGGGAACTTCCTACAATGAGCAGTTCTTC. Translated, it gives CASSPPGTSGGTSYNEQFF.

This clonotype was observed many times. The chain joins TRBV7-9 to TRBJ2-5, with 11 bases lining up with TRBD1. V was pared by 4 bases and J by 5 bases, with 6 bases of the junction left unmatched. The CDR3 is made up of 15 amino acids. Germline lookup yields CDR1 SEHNR and CDR2 FQNEAQ (reference sequence). Written as DNA, the CDR3 is TGTGCCAGCAGCTCAGGGGACAGGGGGATGGAGACCCAGTACTTC. Amino acid sequence: CASSSGDRGMETQYF.

This clonotype was observed many times. The chain is built from TRBV7-2 and TRBJ1-1; 7 bases align to TRBD1. From germline, CDR1 is SGHTA and CDR2 FQGNSA. Trimming took 6 bases from V and 11 from J; bases not matched to a gene: 15. The CDR3 consists of 14 residues. CDR3 in amino acids: CASSRPGTVTVAFF. In nucleotides, the CDR3 is TGTGCCAGCAGTCGGCCCGGGACAGTTACTGTGGCTTTCTTT.

This clonotype was seen more than once but under ten times. The V gene is TRBV13, the J gene TRBJ2-2; 8 nucleotides align to TRBD1. The CDR3 is made up of 16 amino acids. The J segment lost 7 bases and the V segment lost 0 bases, leaving 7 bases of the junction unmatched. From germline, CDR1 is PRHDT and CDR2 FYEKMQ (reference sequence). DNA of the CDR3: TGTGCCAGCAGCTTAGGGACCAGGGGGCTGCGCGGGGAGCTGTTTTTT. This gives the protein CASSLGTRGLRGELFF.

This clonotype was recorded at least ten times. The chain recombines TRBV7-9 with TRBJ2-1; D not certain. Trimming took off 3 bases at V and 0 bases at J, with 6 bases between the two ends. Germline V CDR1 and CDR2: SEHNR, FQNEAQ (reference sequence). This CDR3 has 14 residues. Written as DNA, the CDR3 is TGTGCCAGCAGCTTCCCCACCTCCTACAATGAGCAGTTCTTC. Translated, it gives CASSFPTSYNEQFF. The whole variable domain, remainder taken from reference TRBV7-9 and TRBJ2-1, is DTGVSQNPRHKITKRGQNVTFRCDPISEHNRLYWYRQTLGQGPEFLTYFQNEAQLEKSRLLSDRFSAERPKGSFSTLEIQRTEQGDSAMYLCASSFPTSYNEQFFGPGTRLTVL.

This clonotype was seen only a few times. The chain recombines TRBV19 with TRBJ2-2; weak D call: TRBD1 (6 bases). Germline lookup yields CDR1 LNHDA and CDR2 SQIVND (reference sequence). The ends were cut back, 3 bases at V and 2 bases at J, with 10 bases in the middle. The CDR3 spans 15 residues. For the CDR3, the DNA is TGTGCCAGTAGTATCTACAGGGATAACACCGGGGAGCTGTTTTTT. It encodes CASSIYRDNTGELFF.

This clonotype was counted between two and nine times. The gene calls are TRBV7-9 and TRBJ2-5; maybe TRBD2 (7 bases). The V end lost 4 bases, the J end lost 4 bases, and 13 bases lay between the germline ends. CDR1 and CDR2 from the germline V gene are SEHNR and FQNEAQ (reference sequence). This CDR3 region has 14 residues. The CDR3 DNA is TGTGCCAGCAGCTGGGGGGGCCTGGGAGAGACCCAGTACTTC. This encodes CASSWGGLGETQYF.

The V call is TRBV13, the J call TRBJ1-1; D ambiguous. Germline CDR1 PRHDT, CDR2 FYEKMQ (reference sequence). The V and J ends lost 6 bases and 3 bases respectively, with 17 bases between them. This CDR3 comprises 15 residues. CDR3 protein: CASSPELGVDTEAFF. The CDR3 DNA is TGTGCCAGCAGTCCCGAACTTGGGGTGGACACTGAAGCTTTCTTT.

The rearrangement uses TRBV2 and TRBJ2-7; tentatively, D is TRBD2 (5 bases). From germline, CDR1 is SNHLY and CDR2 FYNNEI. V shed 6 bases and J shed 3 bases, with 24 bases lying between them. The CDR3 is made up of 17 amino acids. Written as DNA, the CDR3 is TGTGCCAGCAGCCACTTTGGGAGAGGTCCATTCAACTACGAGCAGTACTTC. Protein product: CASSHFGRGPFNYEQYF.

This clonotype was detected a few times. This chain uses TRBV6-2 or TRBV6-3 with TRBJ1-2; no clear D. Germline V gene lookup returns CDR1 MNHEY and CDR2 SVGEGT. The CDR3 is made up of 15 amino acids. Trimming removed 4 bases from V and 2 bases from J, with 14 bases in between. In DNA, the CDR3 is TGTGCCAGCAGTTTCCTGGATGAAAGAAACTATGGCTACACCTTC. It yields the protein CASSFLDERNYGYTF.

The CDR3, as DNA: TGCAGCGTTGAAGGTCCGGATGACGAGCAGTACTTC. Protein sequence: CSVEGPDDEQYF. The chain combines TRBV29-1 with TRBJ2-7, with D unclear. The CDR3 is 12 residues long. The germline gives CDR1 SQVTM, CDR2 ANQGSEA. The V end was cut by 1 base, the J end by 5 bases, with 9 bases between.

J is TRBJ2-2 and V is TRBV4-1; D is tentatively TRBD1 or TRBD2 (5 bases each). Germline-derived CDR1 and CDR2 are MGHRA and YSYEKL. This CDR3 contains 16 residues. V shed 4 bases and J shed 5 bases, with 17 bases lying between them. CDR3 amino acids: CASSPNPGRLTGELFF. In DNA form, the CDR3 reads TGCGCCAGCAGCCCAAATCCGGGACGGCTGACCGGGGAGCTGTTTTTT.

The chain links TRBV29-1 to TRBJ2-2, with D unclear. Germline CDR1 SQVTM, CDR2 ANQGSEA. Trimming pared 2 bases from V and 7 bases from J, leaving 11 bases between. The CDR3 sequence is 13 residues long. This chain's CDR3 is CSVEKADDGELFF. CDR3 DNA: TGCAGCGTTGAAAAGGCAGATGACGGGGAGCTGTTTTTT.

The J gene is TRBJ1-3, the V gene TRBV7-2; 7 bases line up with TRBD1. V shed 1 base, J shed 0 bases, and the junction held 12 bases outside the gene matches. Germline CDR1 and CDR2: SGHTA and FQGNSA. This CDR3 has 19 amino acids. This chain's CDR3 is CASSLEPWDSGFSGNTIYF. DNA of the CDR3: TGTGCCAGCAGCTTAGAACCGTGGGACAGCGGTTTCTCTGGAAACACCATATATTTT.

This clonotype has only a few counts. The chain has TRBV6-2 or TRBV6-3 and TRBJ2-1; 10 nucleotides agree with TRBD2. The CDR3 loop spans 18 amino acids. The germline V gene encodes CDR1 MNHEY and CDR2 SVGEGT. The J segment lost 5 bases and the V segment lost 4 bases, leaving 14 bases of the junction unmatched. For the CDR3, the DNA is TGTGCCAGCAGTTGGCGGCGAGCGGGGGGGCCTCTCGACAATGAGCAGTTCTTC. Encoded protein: CASSWRRAGGPLDNEQFF.

This clonotype occurred a few times. This rearrangement joins TRBV4-1 to TRBJ2-2, with unresolved D. This CDR3 is built from 12 residues. Trimming took 4 bases from V and 6 from J, leaving 6 bases between them. The germline CDR1 and CDR2 sequences are MGHRA and YSYEKL. The DNA of the CDR3 is TGCGCCAGCAGCCGGAAAGCCGGGGAGCTGTTTTTT. Translated: CASSRKAGELFF.